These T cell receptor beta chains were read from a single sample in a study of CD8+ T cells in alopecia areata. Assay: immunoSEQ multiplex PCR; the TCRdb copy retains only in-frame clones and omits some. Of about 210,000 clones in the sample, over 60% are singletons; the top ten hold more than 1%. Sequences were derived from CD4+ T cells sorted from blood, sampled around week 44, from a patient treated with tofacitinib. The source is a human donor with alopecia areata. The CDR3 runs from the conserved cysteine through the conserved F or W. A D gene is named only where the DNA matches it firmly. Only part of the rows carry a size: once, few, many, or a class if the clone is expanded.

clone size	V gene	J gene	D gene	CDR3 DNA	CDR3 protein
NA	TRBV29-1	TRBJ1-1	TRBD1	TGCAGCATGACGACAGGGGTGAACACTGAAGCTTTCTTT	CSMTTGVNTEAFF
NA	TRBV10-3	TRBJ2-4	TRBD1	TGTGCCATCAGTGAAATTTCGGGACAGGGAGAAATCCAGTACTTC	CAISEISGQGEIQYF
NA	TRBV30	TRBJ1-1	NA	TGTGCCTGGAGTTCTGGGAGGGGAATGAACACTGAAGCTTTCTTT	CAWSSGRGMNTEAFF
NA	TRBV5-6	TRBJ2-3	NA	TGTGCCAGCAGCTTGCCCTCGTACACAGATACGCAGTATTTT	CASSLPSYTDTQYF
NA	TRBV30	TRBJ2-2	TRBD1	TGTGCCTGGAGGTCGGGACAGGTGAACACCGGGGAGCTGTTTTTT	CAWRSGQVNTGELFF
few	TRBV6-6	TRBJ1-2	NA	TGTGCCAGCAGTTCGTCAGGAATTGGCTACACCTTC	CASSSSGIGYTF
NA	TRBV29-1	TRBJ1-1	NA	TGCAGCGTTGTTACACCCCGGGACACTGAAGCTTTCTTT	CSVVTPRDTEAFF
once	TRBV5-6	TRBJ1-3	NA	TGTGCCAGCAGCTTGGTGGACGGGCGCTCTGGAAACACCATATATTTT	CASSLVDGRSGNTIYF
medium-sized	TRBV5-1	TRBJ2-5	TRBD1	TGCGCCAGCGGCCAGGGGGCAAGAGAGACCCAGTACTTC	CASGQGARETQYF
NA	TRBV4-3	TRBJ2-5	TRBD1	TGCGCCAGCAGCCAAGGAGAGGGGGCTCGGGAGACCCAGTACTTC	CASSQGEGARETQYF
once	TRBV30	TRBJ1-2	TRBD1	TGTGCCTGGAGTTCACAGGGGATTGACTATGGCTACACCTTC	CAWSSQGIDYGYTF
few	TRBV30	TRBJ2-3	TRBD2	TGTGCCTGGAGCCCAGAAGCGGGGGGCACAGATACGCAGTATTTT	CAWSPEAGGTDTQYF
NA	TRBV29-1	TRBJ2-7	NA	TGCAGCGTTGGGCTGGGGTTCGACGAGCAGTACTTC	CSVGLGFDEQYF
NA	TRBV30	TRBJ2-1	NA	TGTGCCTGGAGTTTGGGGCAGGGCTACAATGAGCAGTTCTTC	CAWSLGQGYNEQFF
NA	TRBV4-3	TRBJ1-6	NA	TGCGCCAGCAGCCAAGGGGCCCCAGGTGAAGGTACTTCACCCCTCCACTTT	CASSQGAPGEGTSPLHF
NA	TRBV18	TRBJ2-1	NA	TGTGCCAGCTCACCACCGGGGCGCAATGAGCAGTTCTTC	CASSPPGRNEQFF
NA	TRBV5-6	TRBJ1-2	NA	TGTGCCAGCAGCTTGGTGGTGGCGGACTACACCTTC	CASSLVVADYTF
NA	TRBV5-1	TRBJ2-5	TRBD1	TGCGCCAGCAGCTTAACAGGGGGCGGAGAGACCCAGTACTTC	CASSLTGGGETQYF
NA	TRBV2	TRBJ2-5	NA	TGTGCCAGCGGTTGGGGCGCGGAGACCCAGTACTTC	CASGWGAETQYF
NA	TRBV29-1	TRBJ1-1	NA	TGCAGCGTTGTGGGTGGATCTGAAGCTTTCTTT	CSVVGGSEAFF
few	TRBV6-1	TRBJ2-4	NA	TGTGCCAGCAGACAGGTCTTAGCCAAAAACATTCAGTACTTC	CASRQVLAKNIQYF
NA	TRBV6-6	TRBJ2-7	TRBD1	TGTGCCAGCAGTTCTGGGACAGTCCTACGAGAGCAGTACTTC	CASSSGTVLREQYF
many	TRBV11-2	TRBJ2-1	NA	TGTGCCAGCAGCTTTTTCAGCTCCTACAATGAGCAGTTCTTC	CASSFFSSYNEQFF
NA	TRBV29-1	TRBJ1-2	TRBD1	TGCAGCGTTGAGACAGGGGGGAACTATGGCTACACCTTC	CSVETGGNYGYTF
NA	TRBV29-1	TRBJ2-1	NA	TGCAGCGTTGAAAGGGGTTCAGGGGACTCCTACAATGAGCAGTTCTTC	CSVERGSGDSYNEQFF
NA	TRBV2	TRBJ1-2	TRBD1	TGTGCCAGCAGCGAACAGGGGGCAGACTATGGCTACACCTTC	CASSEQGADYGYTF
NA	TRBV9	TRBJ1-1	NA	TGTGCCAGCAGCCCCCAAACCGGGACATTCTATGAAGCTTTCTTT	CASSPQTGTFYEAFF
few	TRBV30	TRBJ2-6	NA	TGTGCCTGTAGAGTTAGTGCCTCTGGGGCCAACGTCCTGACTTTC	CACRVSASGANVLTF
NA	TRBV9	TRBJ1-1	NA	TGTGCCAGCAGCGTAGAGGCCCAGGGAAGGAACACTGAAGCTTTCTTT	CASSVEAQGRNTEAFF
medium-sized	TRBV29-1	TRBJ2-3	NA	TGCAGCACTCGAGTGGGGACTAGCACAGATACGCAGTATTTT	CSTRVGTSTDTQYF
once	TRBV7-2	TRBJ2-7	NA	TGTGCCAGCAGCTTATTGGACGAGCAGTACTTC	CASSLLDEQYF
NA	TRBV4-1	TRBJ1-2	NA	TGCGCCAGCAGCCAGCAGGGCACAGATGGCTACACCTTC	CASSQQGTDGYTF
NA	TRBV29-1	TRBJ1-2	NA	TGCAGCGTTGCCAGGGATGGGAGCGGCTATGGCTACACCTTC	CSVARDGSGYGYTF
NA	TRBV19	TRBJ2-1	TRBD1	TGTGCCAGTAGTCCCTCGGGACAGGTCAATGAGCAGTTCTTC	CASSPSGQVNEQFF
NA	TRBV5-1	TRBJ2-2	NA	TGCGCCAGCAGCTCCCGGACAGAGAACACCGGGGAGCTGTTTTTT	CASSSRTENTGELFF
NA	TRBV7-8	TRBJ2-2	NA	TGTGCCAGCAGCTTAGCCGGGGGGCTTAACACCGGGGAGCTGTTTTTT	CASSLAGGLNTGELFF
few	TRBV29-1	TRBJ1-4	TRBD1	TGCAGCGTTGCTGGGACAGGGAATGAAAAACTGTTTTTT	CSVAGTGNEKLFF
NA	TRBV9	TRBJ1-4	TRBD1	TGTGCCAGCAGCGTGGGACAGGGGAGAGAAAAACTGTTTTTT	CASSVGQGREKLFF
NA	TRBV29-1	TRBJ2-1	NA	TGCAGCGTTAACCGGGGCGAGCAGTTCTTC	CSVNRGEQFF
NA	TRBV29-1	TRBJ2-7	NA	TGCAGCGTTAAGCCACAGGGCGGTAGGAACGAGCAGTACTTC	CSVKPQGGRNEQYF
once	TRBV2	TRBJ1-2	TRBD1	TGTGCCACCCACAGGGGGCCAGAAGTGGGCTACACCTTC	CATHRGPEVGYTF
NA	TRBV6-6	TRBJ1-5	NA	TGTGCCAGCAGCGTCAGGGTGGATCAGCCCCAGCATTTT	CASSVRVDQPQHF
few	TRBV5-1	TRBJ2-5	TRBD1	TGCGCCAGCAGCGCCACAGGGGCTTTGGACAAAGAGACCCAGTACTTC	CASSATGALDKETQYF
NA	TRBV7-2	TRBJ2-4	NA	TGTGCCAGCAGCTTAGACGGGAAAAACATTCAGTACTTC	CASSLDGKNIQYF
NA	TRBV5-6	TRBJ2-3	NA	TGTGCCAGCAGCTCCGGGACTCGAGGGGATACGCAGTATTTT	CASSSGTRGDTQYF
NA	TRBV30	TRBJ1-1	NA	TGTGCCTGGAAGAGTGGCGCTGAAGCTTTCTTT	CAWKSGAEAFF
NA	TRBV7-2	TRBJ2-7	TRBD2	TGTGCCAGCAGCTCGCGTAGCGGGGGGGCATACGAGCAGTACTTC	CASSSRSGGAYEQYF
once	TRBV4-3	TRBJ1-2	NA	TGCGCCAGCAGCCAAGATGCCCATGGCTACACCTTC	CASSQDAHGYTF
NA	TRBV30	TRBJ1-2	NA	TGTGCCTGGAGCCATGGCACCTATAACTATGGCTACACCTTC	CAWSHGTYNYGYTF
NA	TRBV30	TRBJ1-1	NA	TGTGCCTGGAGTGTTAGCGGCACTGAAGCTTTCTTT	CAWSVSGTEAFF
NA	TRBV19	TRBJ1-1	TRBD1	TGTGCCAGTAGTGGAAACAGGGGGCTTAACACTGAAGCTTTCTTT	CASSGNRGLNTEAFF
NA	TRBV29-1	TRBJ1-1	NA	TGCAGCGTTACCGGACGGTTGATCACTGAAGCTTTCTTT	CSVTGRLITEAFF
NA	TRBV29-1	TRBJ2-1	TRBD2	TGCAGCGTTGAGGGCGGGGGATGGAATGAGCAGTTCTTC	CSVEGGGWNEQFF
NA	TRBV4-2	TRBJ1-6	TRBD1	TGTGCCAGCAGCACCCGACAGGGGTTATCCCTCCAGAATTCACCCCTCCACTTT	CASSTRQGLSLQNSPLHF